This paragraph reports one TCR beta chain. What it binds is unknown. Thyroid ultrasound, orbital computed tomography, clinical symptoms, and serum thyroxine and TRAb underpinned diagnoses. The trim removed 1 base at V and 11 bases at J, leaving 0 bases unmatched. Germline CDR1 and CDR2: SGHVS and FNYEAQ. This CDR3 spans 12 amino acids. This sample was included in a study of T cells in Graves' hyperthyroidism and ophthalmopathy. Points from the study as a whole: In blood, most of the thyroid clonotypes expanded above 0.001 were also present.

TCR beta CDR3 regions were amplified from RNA transcripts. A first-round RT-PCR of the TCR CDR3 used the HTBI primer set. Using its own MiXCR run on the multiplex PCR reads, TCRdb lists one record per CDR3 protein. The repertoire includes 500,000 to 650,000 distinct CDR3 sequences, about 20% of them detected once, and 40% to 50% sits in the top ten. This clonotype was obtained from a man aged 35 to 55 with Graves' ophthalmopathy. The chain has TRBV7-6 and TRBJ2-3; 10 nucleotides line up with TRBD2. Sequencing input: blood. In DNA form, the CDR3 reads TGTGCCAGCAGCTTAGTAGCGGGAGGGCAGTATTTT. Protein product: CASSLVAGGQYF.